The rows below give T cell receptor beta chains drawn from one sample of a study of T cells in Graves' hyperthyroidism and ophthalmopathy. MiXCR, run by TCRdb on the multiplex PCR reads, gives a single entry per CDR3 protein. Among 450,000 to 550,000 distinct CDR3 sequences, roughly a quarter were seen once, and the ten largest hold about 11%. Sample: blood. The source of these receptors is a woman in her 30s with Graves' ophthalmopathy. CDR3s include the opening cysteine and the closing phenylalanine or tryptophan. Fields, in order: D gene, clone size, V gene, J gene, CDR3 protein, CDR3 DNA. D genes are given only for firm matches. The listing skips clone size in some rows; elsewhere it reads once, few, many or a size class.

>TRBD1|few|TRBV27|TRBJ1-2
CASRTQSPGTGGWSEGYTF
TGTGCCAGCAGAACTCAAAGCCCCGGGACAGGGGGCTGGTCTGAGGGCTACACCTTC
>NA|many|TRBV29-1|TRBJ1-2
CSVELGRDYGYTF
TGCAGCGTTGAACTGGGCAGGGACTATGGCTACACCTTC
>NA|NA|TRBV27|TRBJ2-5
CASSLRSGQFGETQYF
TGTGCCAGCAGTTTACGGTCGGGACAATTTGGGGAGACCCAGTACTTC
>TRBD2|NA|TRBV11-2|TRBJ2-5
CASSRRSGGYQETQYF
TGTGCCAGCAGCCGCCGTAGCGGGGGGTACCAAGAGACCCAGTACTTC
>NA|NA|TRBV4-3|TRBJ2-7
CASSQYRDLGRDSYEQYF
TGCGCCAGCAGCCAATATCGGGACCTCGGCCGAGACTCCTACGAGCAGTACTTC
>NA|NA|TRBV5-1|TRBJ2-2
CASSFQGGTGELFF
TGCGCCAGCAGCTTCCAGGGGGGCACCGGGGAGCTGTTTTTT
>NA|many|TRBV29-1|TRBJ1-2
CSVEVGGTPYGYTF
TGCAGCGTTGAAGTCGGAGGAACGCCTTATGGCTACACCTTC
>NA|NA|TRBV20-1|TRBJ2-5
CSARDGRGLETQYF
TGCAGTGCTAGAGATGGGCGGGGGCTCGAGACCCAGTACTTC
>NA|few|TRBV4-1|TRBJ1-1
CASSQGRGYMNTEAFF
TGCGCCAGCAGCCAAGGGCGGGGCTACATGAACACTGAAGCTTTCTTT
>NA|many|TRBV6-5|TRBJ1-1
CASSPQGYSTEAFF
TGTGCCAGCAGTCCACAGGGTTATAGCACTGAAGCTTTCTTT
>TRBD1|NA|TRBV6-5|TRBJ1-5
CASSSGQGTGQPQHF
TGTGCCAGCAGTTCCGGACAGGGTACAGGTCAGCCCCAGCATTTT
>NA|many|TRBV29-1|TRBJ2-7
CSAKQGAGKVQYF
TGCAGCGCTAAACAAGGGGCAGGGAAGGTGCAGTACTTC
>NA|NA|TRBV11-2|TRBJ1-2
CASSSDRFGAYITGYTF
TGTGCCAGCAGCTCGGATCGATTTGGGGCCTACATAACCGGCTACACCTTC
>NA|few|TRBV2|TRBJ2-7
CASSEGVGRGDHSYEQYF
TGTGCCAGCAGTGAAGGGGTGGGGAGAGGGGACCACTCCTACGAGCAGTACTTC
>TRBD2|NA|TRBV5-6|TRBJ2-7
CASSGLAGAAYEQYF
TGTGCCAGCAGCGGACTAGCGGGGGCCGCCTACGAGCAGTACTTC
>NA|few|TRBV7-9|TRBJ2-2
CASGEGTGELFF
TGTGCCAGCGGTGAGGGGACCGGGGAGCTGTTTTTT
>NA|few|TRBV19|TRBJ1-5
CASSILDGGQPQHF
TGTGCCAGTAGTATACTGGACGGTGGTCAGCCCCAGCATTTT
>NA|NA|TRBV6-1|TRBJ1-1
CASTVGRNTEAFF
TGTGCCAGCACGGTCGGTAGGAACACTGAAGCTTTCTTT
>TRBD1|NA|TRBV29-1|TRBJ2-5
CSLGTGTETQYF
TGCAGCCTCGGGACAGGGACAGAGACCCAGTACTTC
>TRBD1|many|TRBV7-3|TRBJ2-2
CASSRQGSNTGELFF
TGTGCCAGCAGCAGACAGGGATCGAACACCGGGGAGCTGTTTTTT
>TRBD1|NA|TRBV20-1|TRBJ2-7
CSAASGQGARREQYF
TGCAGTGCGGCATCCGGACAGGGGGCGCGGAGGGAGCAGTACTTC